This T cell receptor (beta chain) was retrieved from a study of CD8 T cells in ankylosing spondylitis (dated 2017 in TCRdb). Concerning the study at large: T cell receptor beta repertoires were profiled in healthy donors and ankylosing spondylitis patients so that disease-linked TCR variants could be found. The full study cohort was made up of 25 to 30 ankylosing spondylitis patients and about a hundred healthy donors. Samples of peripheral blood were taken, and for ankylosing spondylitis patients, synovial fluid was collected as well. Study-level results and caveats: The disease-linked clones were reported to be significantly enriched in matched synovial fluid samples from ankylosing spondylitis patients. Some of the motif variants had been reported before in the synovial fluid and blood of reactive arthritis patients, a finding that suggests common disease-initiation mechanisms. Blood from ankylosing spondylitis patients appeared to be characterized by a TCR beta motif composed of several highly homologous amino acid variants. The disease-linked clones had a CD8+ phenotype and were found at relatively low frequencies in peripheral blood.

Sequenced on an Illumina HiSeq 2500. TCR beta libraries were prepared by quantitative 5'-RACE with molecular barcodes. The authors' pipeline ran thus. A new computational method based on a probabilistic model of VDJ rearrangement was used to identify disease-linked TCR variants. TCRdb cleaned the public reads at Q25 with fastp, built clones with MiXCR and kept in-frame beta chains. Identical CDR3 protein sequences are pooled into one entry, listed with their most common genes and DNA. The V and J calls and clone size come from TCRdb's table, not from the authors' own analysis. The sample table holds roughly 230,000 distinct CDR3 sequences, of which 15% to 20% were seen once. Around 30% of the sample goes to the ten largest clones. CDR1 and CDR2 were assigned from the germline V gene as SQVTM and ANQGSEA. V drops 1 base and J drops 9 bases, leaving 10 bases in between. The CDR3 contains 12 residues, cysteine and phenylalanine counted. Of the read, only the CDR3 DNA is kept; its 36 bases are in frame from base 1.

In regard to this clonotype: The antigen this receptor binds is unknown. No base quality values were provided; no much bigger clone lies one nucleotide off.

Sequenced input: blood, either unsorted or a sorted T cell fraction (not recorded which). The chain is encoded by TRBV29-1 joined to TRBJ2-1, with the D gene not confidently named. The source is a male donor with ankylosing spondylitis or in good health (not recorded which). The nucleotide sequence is TGCAGCGTTGAAGGTGCCCAGGCTGAGCAGTTCTTC. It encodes CSVEGAQAEQFF.